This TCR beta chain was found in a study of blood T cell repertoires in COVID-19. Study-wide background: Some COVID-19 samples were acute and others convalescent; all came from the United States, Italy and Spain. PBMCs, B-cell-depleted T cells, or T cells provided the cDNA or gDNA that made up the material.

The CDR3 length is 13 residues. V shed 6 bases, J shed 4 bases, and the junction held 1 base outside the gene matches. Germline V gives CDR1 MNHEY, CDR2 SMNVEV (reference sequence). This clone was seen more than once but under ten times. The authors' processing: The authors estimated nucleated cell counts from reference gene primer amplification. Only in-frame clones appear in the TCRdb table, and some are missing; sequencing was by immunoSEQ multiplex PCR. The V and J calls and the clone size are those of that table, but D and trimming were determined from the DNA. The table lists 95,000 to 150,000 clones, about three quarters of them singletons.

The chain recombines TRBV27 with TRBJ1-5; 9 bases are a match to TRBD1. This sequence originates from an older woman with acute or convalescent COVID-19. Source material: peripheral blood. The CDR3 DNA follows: TGTGCCAGCAGGGGGACAGGGAATCAGCCCCAGCATTTT. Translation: CASRGTGNQPQHF.